This T cell receptor beta chain is from a study of cytomegalovirus exposure and HLA in healthy donors. General study results and limits: The study labeled approximately 150 TCR beta chains cytomegalovirus-associated. In vitro testing confirmed a few CMV-associated chains as specific for CMV antigens. Subsequent analysis showed first-cohort TCR clusters tending to co-occur in more than 90 validation repertoires. A classifier reportedly called cytomegalovirus status with high sensitivity and specificity.

Trimming took 6 bases from V and 7 from J, leaving 19 bases between them. In germline, CDR1 is KGHSH, CDR2 LQKENI. The CDR3 extends over 15 amino acids. Of note for this clone: Antigen unknown.

Assay used: immunoSEQ multiplex PCR; TCRdb lists only in-frame clones, some missing. The table has about 160,000 clones, about 96% seen once. The sequence came from a woman between 18 and 29 years old in good health and CMV-seronegative. Sequencing used PBMCs. This chain joins TRBV18 and TRBJ1-5; weak D call: TRBD1 (5 bases). The DNA for the CDR3 is TGTGCCAGCTCGGATAACGAGTCCGGGGGACAGCCCCAGCATTTT. As protein: CASSDNESGGQPQHF.